The clone carrying this T cell receptor (beta chain) has a handful of counts. The antigen is not known. Primers for the PCR totalled 60 Vbeta and 13 Jbeta. Using immunoSEQ multiplex PCR, the repertoire was profiled, and TCRdb retains in-frame clones only, with some absent. This table holds 250,000 to 350,000 clones, just over 70% found once. This record comes from a study of cytomegalovirus exposure and HLA in healthy donors. Overall study findings and caveats: Differences between HLA loci emerged in a later analysis of TCR association rates, with DRB1 most and HLA-C fewest. Other equally common chains were less clonally expanded than HLA-associated TCR beta chains, a later analysis showed. Reports indicate that TCR beta sequences accurately predicted the HLA-A and HLA-B alleles of most subjects.

Trimming at V came to 6 bases and at J to 6 bases, leaving 10 bases not matched to a gene. The CDR3 runs 14 residues. Germline CDR1 and CDR2: SQVTM and ANQGSEA. What was sequenced was PBMCs. The chain links TRBV29-1 to TRBJ2-2; the match to TRBD2 covers 7 bases. The TCR was taken from a female donor in good health and CMV-seronegative. The CDR3 DNA follows: TGCAGCGTCCCTAAAGGGAGCGGGGCCGGGGAGCTGTTTTTT. Translating it yields CSVPKGSGAGELFF.